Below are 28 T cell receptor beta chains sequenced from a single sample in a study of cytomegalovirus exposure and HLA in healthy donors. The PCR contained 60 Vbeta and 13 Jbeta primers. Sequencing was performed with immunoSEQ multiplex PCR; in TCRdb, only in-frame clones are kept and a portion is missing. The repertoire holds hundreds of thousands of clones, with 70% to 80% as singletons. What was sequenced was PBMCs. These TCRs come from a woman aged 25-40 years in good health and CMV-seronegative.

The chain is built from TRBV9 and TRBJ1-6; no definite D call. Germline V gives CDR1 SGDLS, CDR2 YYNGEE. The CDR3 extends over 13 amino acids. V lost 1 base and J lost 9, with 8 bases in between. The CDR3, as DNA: TGTGCCAGCAGCGTAAAAGGAGGTTCACCCCTCCACTTT. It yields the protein CASSVKGGSPLHF. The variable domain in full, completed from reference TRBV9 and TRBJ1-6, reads DSGVTQTPKHLITATGQRVTLRCSPRSGDLSVYWYQQSLDQGLQFLIQYYNGEERAKGNILERFSAQQFPDLHSELNLSSLELGDSALYFCASSVKGGSPLHFGNGTRLTVT.

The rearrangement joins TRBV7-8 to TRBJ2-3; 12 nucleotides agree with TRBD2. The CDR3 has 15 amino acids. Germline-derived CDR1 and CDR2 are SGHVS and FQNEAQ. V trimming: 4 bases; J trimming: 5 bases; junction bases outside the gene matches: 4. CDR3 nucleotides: TGTGCCAGCAGCTCTTGGACTAGCGGGGTAGATACGCAGTATTTT. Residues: CASSSWTSGVDTQYF.

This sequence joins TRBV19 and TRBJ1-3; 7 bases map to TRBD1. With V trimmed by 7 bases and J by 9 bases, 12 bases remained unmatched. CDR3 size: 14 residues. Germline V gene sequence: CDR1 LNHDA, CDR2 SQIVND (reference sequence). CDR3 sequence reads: CASTSQGPRGTIYF. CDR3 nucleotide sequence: TGTGCCAGTACCTCACAGGGGCCCCGGGGCACCATATATTTT. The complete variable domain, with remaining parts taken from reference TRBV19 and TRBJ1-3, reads DGGITQSPKYLFRKEGQNVTLSCEQNLNHDAMYWYRQDPGQGLRLIYYSQIVNDFQKGDIAEGYSVSREKKESFPLTVTSAQKNPTAFYLCASTSQGPRGTIYFGEGSWLTVV.

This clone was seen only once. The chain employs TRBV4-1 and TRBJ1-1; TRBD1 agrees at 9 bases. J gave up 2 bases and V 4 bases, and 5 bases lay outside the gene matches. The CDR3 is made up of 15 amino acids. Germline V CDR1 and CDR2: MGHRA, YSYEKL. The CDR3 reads CASSPGQGVNTEAFF. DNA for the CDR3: TGCGCCAGCAGCCCGGGACAGGGAGTTAACACTGAAGCTTTCTTT.

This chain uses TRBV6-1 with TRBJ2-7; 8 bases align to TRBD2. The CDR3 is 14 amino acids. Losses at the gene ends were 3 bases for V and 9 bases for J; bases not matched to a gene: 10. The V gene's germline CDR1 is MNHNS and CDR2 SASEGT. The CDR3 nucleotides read TGTGCCAGCAGTGACGCCCCGGGACTAGGGGTGCAGTACTTC. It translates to CASSDAPGLGVQYF.

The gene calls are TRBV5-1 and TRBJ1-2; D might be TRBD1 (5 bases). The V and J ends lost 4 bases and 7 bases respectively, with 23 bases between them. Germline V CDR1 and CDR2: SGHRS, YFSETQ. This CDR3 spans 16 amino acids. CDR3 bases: TGCGCCAGCAGCCAACTTAGGGGACTAACCCGGGGTGGCTACACCTTC. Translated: CASSQLRGLTRGGYTF.

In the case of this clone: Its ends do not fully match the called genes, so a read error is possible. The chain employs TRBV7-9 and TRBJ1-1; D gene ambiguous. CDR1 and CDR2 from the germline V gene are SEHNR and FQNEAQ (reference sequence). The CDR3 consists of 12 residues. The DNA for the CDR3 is TGTTCCAGCAGCTTAGAATCCGGTGAAGCTTTCTTT. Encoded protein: CSSSLESGEAFF. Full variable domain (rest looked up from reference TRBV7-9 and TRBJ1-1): DTGVSQNPRHKITKRGQNVTFRCDPISEHNRLYWYRQTLGQGPEFLTYFQNEAQLEKSRLLSDRFSAERPKGSFSTLEIQRTEQGDSAMYLCSSSLESGEAFFGQGTRLTVV.

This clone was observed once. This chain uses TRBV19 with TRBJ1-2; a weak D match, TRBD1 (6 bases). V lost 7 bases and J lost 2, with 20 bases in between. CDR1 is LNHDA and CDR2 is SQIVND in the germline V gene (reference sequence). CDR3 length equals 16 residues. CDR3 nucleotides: TGTGCCAGTACCGACCCGCTAAGACAGGAGAACTATGGCTACACCTTC. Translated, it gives CASTDPLRQENYGYTF.

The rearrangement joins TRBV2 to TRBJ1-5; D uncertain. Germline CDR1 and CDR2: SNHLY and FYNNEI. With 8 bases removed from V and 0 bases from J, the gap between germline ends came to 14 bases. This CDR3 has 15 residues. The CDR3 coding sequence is TGTGCCAGCGGAGGTGGCAGTCATAGCAATCAGCCCCAGCATTTT. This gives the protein CASGGGSHSNQPQHF.

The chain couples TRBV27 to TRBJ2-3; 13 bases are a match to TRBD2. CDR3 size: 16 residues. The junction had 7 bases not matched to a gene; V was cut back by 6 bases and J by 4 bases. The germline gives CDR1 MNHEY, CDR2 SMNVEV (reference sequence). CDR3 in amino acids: CASSLGLAGRADTQYF. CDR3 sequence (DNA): TGTGCCAGCAGCCTGGGACTAGCGGGAAGGGCAGATACGCAGTATTTT.

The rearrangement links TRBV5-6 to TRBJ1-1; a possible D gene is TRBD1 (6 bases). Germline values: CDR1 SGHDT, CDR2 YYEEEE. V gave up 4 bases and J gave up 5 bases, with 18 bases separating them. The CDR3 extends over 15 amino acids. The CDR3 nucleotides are TGTGCCAGCAGCCCCCTCGACAGGAGGAATACTGAAGCTTTCTTT. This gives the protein CASSPLDRRNTEAFF.

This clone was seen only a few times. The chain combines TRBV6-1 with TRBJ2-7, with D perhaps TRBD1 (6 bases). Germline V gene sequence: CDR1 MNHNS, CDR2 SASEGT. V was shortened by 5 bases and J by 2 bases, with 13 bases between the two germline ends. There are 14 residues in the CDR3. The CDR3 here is CASSYSRGPYEQYF. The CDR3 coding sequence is TGTGCCAGCAGTTATTCCAGGGGCCCCTACGAGCAGTACTTC.

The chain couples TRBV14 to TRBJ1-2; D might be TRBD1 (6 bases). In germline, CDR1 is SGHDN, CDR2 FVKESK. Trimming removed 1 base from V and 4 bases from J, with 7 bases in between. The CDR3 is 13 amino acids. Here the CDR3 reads CASSQAGVYGYTF. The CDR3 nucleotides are TGTGCCAGCAGCCAAGCAGGGGTCTATGGCTACACCTTC.

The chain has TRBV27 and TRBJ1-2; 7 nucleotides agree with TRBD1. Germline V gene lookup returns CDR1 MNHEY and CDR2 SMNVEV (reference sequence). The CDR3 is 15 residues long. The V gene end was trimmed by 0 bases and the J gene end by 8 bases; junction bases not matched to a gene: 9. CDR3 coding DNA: TGTGCCAGCAGTTTATCCCTAGGGACAGTTGGCGGCTACACCTTC. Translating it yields CASSLSLGTVGGYTF.

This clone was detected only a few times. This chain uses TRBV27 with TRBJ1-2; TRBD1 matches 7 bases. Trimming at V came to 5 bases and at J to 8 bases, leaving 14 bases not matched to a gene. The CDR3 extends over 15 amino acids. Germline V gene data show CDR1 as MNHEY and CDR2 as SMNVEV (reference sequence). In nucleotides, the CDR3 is TGTGCCAGCAGTCCCGAACAGGGGCGCCGGGGGGGCTACACCTTC. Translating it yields CASSPEQGRRGGYTF.

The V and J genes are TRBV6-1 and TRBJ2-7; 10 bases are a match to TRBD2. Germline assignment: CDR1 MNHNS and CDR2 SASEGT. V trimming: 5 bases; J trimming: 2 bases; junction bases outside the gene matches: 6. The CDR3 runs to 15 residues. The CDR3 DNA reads TGTGCCAGCAGTCGCGGACTAGCGGAGACCTACGAGCAGTACTTC. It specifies CASSRGLAETYEQYF.

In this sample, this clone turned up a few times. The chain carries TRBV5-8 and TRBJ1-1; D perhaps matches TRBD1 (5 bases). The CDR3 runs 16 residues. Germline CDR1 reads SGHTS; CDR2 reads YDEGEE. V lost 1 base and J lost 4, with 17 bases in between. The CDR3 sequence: CASSLRSQGMGTEAFF. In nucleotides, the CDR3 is TGTGCCAGCAGCTTGAGGTCCCAGGGTATGGGCACTGAAGCTTTCTTT.

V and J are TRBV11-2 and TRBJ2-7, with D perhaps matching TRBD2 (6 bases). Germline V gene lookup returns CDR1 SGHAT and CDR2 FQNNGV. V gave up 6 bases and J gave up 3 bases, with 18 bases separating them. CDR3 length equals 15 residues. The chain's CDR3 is CASRPLGGDRYEQYF. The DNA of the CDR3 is TGTGCCAGCAGGCCATTGGGGGGAGACCGCTACGAGCAGTACTTC. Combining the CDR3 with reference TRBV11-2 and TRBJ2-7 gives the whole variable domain EAGVAQSPRYKIIEKRQSVAFWCNPISGHATLYWYQQILGQGPKLLIQFQNNGVVDDSQLPKDRFSAERLKGVDSTLKIQPAKLEDSAVYLCASRPLGGDRYEQYFGPGTRLTVT.

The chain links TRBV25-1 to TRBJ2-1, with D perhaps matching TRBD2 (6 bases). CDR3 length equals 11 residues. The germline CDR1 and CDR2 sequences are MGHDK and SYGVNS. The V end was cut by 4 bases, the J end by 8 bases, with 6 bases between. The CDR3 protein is CASSGRDEQFF. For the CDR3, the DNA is TGTGCCAGCAGTGGGAGGGATGAGCAGTTCTTC.

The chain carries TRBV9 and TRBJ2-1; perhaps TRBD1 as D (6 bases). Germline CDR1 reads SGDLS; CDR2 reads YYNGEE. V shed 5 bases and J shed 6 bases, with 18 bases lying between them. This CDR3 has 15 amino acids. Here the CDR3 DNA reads TGTGCCAGCAGTCAGCCCAGGGGAATACTCAATGAGCAGTTCTTC. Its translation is CASSQPRGILNEQFF.

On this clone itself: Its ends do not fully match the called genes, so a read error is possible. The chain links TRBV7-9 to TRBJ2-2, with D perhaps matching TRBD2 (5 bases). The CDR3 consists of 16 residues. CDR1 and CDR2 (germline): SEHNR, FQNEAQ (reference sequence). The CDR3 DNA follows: TGTTCCAGCAGCCCACGCGGGCAGAGGAACACCGGGGAGCTGTTTTTT. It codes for CSSSPRGQRNTGELFF.

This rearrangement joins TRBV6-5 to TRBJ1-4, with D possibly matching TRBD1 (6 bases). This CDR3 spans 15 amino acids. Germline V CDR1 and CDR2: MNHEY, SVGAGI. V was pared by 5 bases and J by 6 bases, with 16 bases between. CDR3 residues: CASSVAGARDEKLFF. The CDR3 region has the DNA TGTGCCAGCAGTGTGGCGGGGGCTAGGGATGAAAAACTGTTTTTT.

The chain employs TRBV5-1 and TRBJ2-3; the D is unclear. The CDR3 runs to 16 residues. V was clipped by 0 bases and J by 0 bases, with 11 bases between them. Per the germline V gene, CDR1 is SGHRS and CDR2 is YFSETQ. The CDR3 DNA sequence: TGCGCCAGCAGCTTGGAATCGGGTTTTAGCACAGATACGCAGTATTTT. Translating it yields CASSLESGFSTDTQYF.

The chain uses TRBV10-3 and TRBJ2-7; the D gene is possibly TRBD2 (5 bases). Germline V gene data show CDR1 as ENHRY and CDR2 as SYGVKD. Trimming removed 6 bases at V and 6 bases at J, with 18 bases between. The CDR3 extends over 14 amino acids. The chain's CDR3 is CAIRGSGNHFEQYF. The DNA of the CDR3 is TGTGCCATCAGGGGGTCCGGGAATCACTTCGAGCAGTACTTC.

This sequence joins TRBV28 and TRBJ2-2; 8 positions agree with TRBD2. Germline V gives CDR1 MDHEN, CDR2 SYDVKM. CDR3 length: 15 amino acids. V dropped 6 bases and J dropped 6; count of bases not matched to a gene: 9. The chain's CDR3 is CASSPGLVGSGELFF. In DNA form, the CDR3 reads TGTGCCAGCAGCCCGGGACTAGTCGGTTCCGGGGAGCTGTTTTTT. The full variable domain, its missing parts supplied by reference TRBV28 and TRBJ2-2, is DVKVTQSSRYLVKRTGEKVFLECVQDMDHENMFWYRQDPGLGLRLIYFSYDVKMKEKGDIPEGYSVSREKKERFSLILESASTNQTSMYLCASSPGLVGSGELFFGEGSRLTVL.

CDR3 sequence: CASSFSSGGYYGYTF. The CDR3 DNA reads TGTGCCAGTAGTTTTTCCTCAGGGGGCTACTATGGCTACACCTTC. The chain uses TRBV19 and TRBJ1-2, with 8 bases lining up with TRBD1. V was pared by 5 bases and J by 3 bases, with 8 bases of the junction left unmatched. The germline CDR1 and CDR2 sequences are LNHDA and SQIVND (reference sequence). This CDR3 region has 15 residues.

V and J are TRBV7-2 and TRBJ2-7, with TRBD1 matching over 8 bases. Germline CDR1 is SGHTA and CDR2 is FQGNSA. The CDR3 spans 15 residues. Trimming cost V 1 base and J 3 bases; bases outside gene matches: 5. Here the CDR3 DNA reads TGTGCCAGCAGCTTAGAATGGACAGGGATCTACGAGCAGTACTTC. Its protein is CASSLEWTGIYEQYF. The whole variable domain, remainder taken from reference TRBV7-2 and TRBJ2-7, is GAGVSQSPSNKVTEKGKDVELRCDPISGHTALYWYRQSLGQGLEFLIYFQGNSAPDKSGLPSDRFSAERTGGSVSTLTIQRTQQEDSAVYLCASSLEWTGIYEQYFGPGTRLTVT.

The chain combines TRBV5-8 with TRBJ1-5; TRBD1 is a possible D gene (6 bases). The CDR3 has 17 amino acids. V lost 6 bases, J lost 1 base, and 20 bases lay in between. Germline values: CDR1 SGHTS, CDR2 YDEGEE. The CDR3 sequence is CASTNTIQQGSNQPQHF. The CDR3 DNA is TGTGCCAGCACCAATACCATTCAACAGGGAAGCAATCAGCCCCAGCATTTT.